This T cell receptor (beta chain) came from a study of Ad26.COV2.S vaccination and SARS-CoV-2 variants. Background on the study: Ad26.COV2.S was injected intramuscularly once or twice, 56 days apart.

Treatment specified: roughly 18 received Ad26.COV2.S at low or high dose, single or two shots; about 5 received placebo; per-sample allocation not given. On day 63 after the first injection, vaccine and placebo recipients gave samples. The method was immunoSEQ multiplex PCR; TCRdb's version includes in-frame clones alone and lacks a portion of them. This table has 300,000 to 400,000 clones, approximately 86% appearing once. This sample comprised peripheral blood, obtained in a trial of Ad26.COV2.S vaccine versus placebo. The source is a person aged 18-65 years who received the Ad26.COV2.S COVID-19 vaccine or a placebo.

The CDR3 loop is CASSILSGTGSEKLFF. The CDR3 region has the DNA TGTGCCAGTAGTATCCTCTCCGGGACAGGGAGTGAAAAACTGTTTTTT. The chain carries TRBV19 and TRBJ1-4; 9 bases agree with TRBD1. Germline V gene sequence: CDR1 LNHDA, CDR2 SQIVND (reference sequence). V was pared by 3 bases and J by 7 bases, with 9 bases of the junction left unmatched. CDR3 length: 16 residues.